These 14 T cell receptor beta chains were sequenced from one sample in a study of blood T cell repertoires in COVID-19. The data were produced by immunoSEQ multiplex PCR, yet TCRdb's version contains in-frame clones alone and is incomplete. The table records some 120,000 clones, more than 75% of them present only once. Sample: peripheral blood. The receptors stem from a man between 45 and 60 years old with acute or convalescent COVID-19.

In DNA, the CDR3 is TGCAGTGCTAGTGTCCCTAGCGGGTTGGTGGGAGATACGCAGTATTTT. Protein: CSASVPSGLVGDTQYF. The gene calls are TRBV20-1 and TRBJ2-3; 8 bases align to TRBD2. The junction had 13 bases not matched to a gene; V was cut back by 3 bases and J by 5 bases. This CDR3 contains 16 residues. Germline lookup yields CDR1 DFQATT and CDR2 SNEGSKA (reference sequence).

A few counts support this clone. The chain is built from TRBV6-5 and TRBJ1-1; TRBD1 agrees at 8 bases. V was pared by 7 bases and J by 3 bases, with 1 base of the junction left unmatched. CDR1 MNHEY and CDR2 SVGAGI come from the germline V gene. The CDR3 extends over 12 amino acids. The chain's CDR3 is CASNRGYTEAFF. The CDR3 coding sequence is TGTGCCAGCAACAGGGGGTACACTGAAGCTTTCTTT.

The V and J genes are TRBV5-4 and TRBJ1-2, with D unclear. This CDR3 comprises 11 residues. CDR1 is SGHNT and CDR2 is YYREEE in the germline V gene (reference sequence). V gave up 0 bases and J gave up 8 bases, with 5 bases separating them. The CDR3 is CASSLGQGYTF. CDR3 nucleotides: TGTGCCAGCAGCTTGGGTCAGGGCTACACCTTC. Together with reference TRBV5-4 and TRBJ1-2, the CDR3 gives the full variable domain: ETGVTQSPTHLIKTRGQQVTLRCSSQSGHNTVSWYQQALGQGPQFIFQYYREEENGRGNFPPRFSGLQFPNYSSELNVNALELDDSALYLCASSLGQGYTFGSGTRLTVV.

This clone was detected only a few times. The rearrangement uses TRBV5-1 and TRBJ2-3; D gene uncertain. This CDR3 is 13 amino acids long. Germline V gene sequence: CDR1 SGHRS, CDR2 YFSETQ. With 6 bases removed from V and 1 base from J, the gap between germline ends came to 9 bases. The DNA of the CDR3 is TGCGCCAGCACCCTCACGGGCACAGATACGCAGTATTTT. Translation gives CASTLTGTDTQYF.

The chain couples TRBV19 to TRBJ1-5; perhaps TRBD1 as D (5 bases). The length of the CDR3 is 13 residues. The V and J ends lost 6 bases and 4 bases respectively, with 10 bases between them. In germline, CDR1 is LNHDA, CDR2 SQIVND (reference sequence). This CDR3 reads CASRSAGNQPQHF. CDR3 DNA: TGTGCCAGTAGATCGGCAGGGAATCAGCCCCAGCATTTT.

The chain combines TRBV10-3 with TRBJ2-7; tentative D call: TRBD2 (7 bases). The CDR3 is 12 amino acids. V lost 3 bases, J lost 5 bases, and 8 bases lay in between. The germline CDR1 and CDR2 sequences are ENHRY and SYGVKD. CDR3 nucleotides: TGTGCCATCAGTGAAGGGGGGGACGAGCAGTACTTC. Translated: CAISEGGDEQYF.

The rearrangement uses TRBV21-1 and TRBJ2-4; the table's D call of TRBD2 was not tested on the DNA. TRBV21-1 is labeled a pseudogene. There are 24 residues in the CDR3. CDR3 in DNA: TGTGCCAGCAGCAACAGAGCGGGAGCGGAAAAAGCCTTCATTTTCTCCCTAGCCAAAAACATTCAGTACTTC. Its protein is CASSNRAGAEKAFIFSLAKNIQYF.

This chain connects TRBV7-9 to TRBJ2-7; possibly TRBD1 for D (5 bases). CDR1 is SEHNR, CDR2 FQNEAQ, per germline (reference sequence). Trimming removed 1 base at V and 4 bases at J, with 11 bases between. The CDR3 length is 14 residues. As DNA, the CDR3 is TGTGCCAGCAGCTTAGGTGGCAGGGTTTACGAGCAGTACTTC. Translating gives CASSLGGRVYEQYF.

The genes are TRBV10-3 and TRBJ2-3; TRBD2 matches at 12 bases. The CDR3 is made up of 17 amino acids. CDR1 and CDR2 (germline): ENHRY, SYGVKD. The V gene end was trimmed by 0 bases and the J gene end by 5 bases; junction bases not matched to a gene: 6. The CDR3, as DNA: TGTGCCATCAGTGAGTCGACTAGCGGGGGAACCAGAGATACGCAGTATTTT. Amino acid sequence: CAISESTSGGTRDTQYF.

The chain is built from TRBV25-1 and TRBJ1-2, with 9 bases fitting TRBD1. The CDR3 is 15 residues long. The germline CDR1 and CDR2 sequences are MGHDK and SYGVNS. Losses at the gene ends were 3 bases for V and 4 bases for J; bases not matched to a gene: 6. In nucleotides, the CDR3 is TGTGCCAGCAGTGAGGGGACAGGGCTGACCTATGGCTACACCTTC. This codes for CASSEGTGLTYGYTF.

The rearrangement links TRBV3-1 (or the pseudogene TRBV3-2) to TRBJ1-6; maybe TRBD1 (6 bases). CDR3 length equals 15 residues. The V gene's germline CDR1 is LGHDT and CDR2 YNNKEL (reference sequence). V was trimmed by 3 bases and J by 3 bases, leaving 9 bases between them. The DNA of the CDR3 is TGTGCCAGCAGCCACAGGGGAATCTATAATTCACCCCTCCACTTT. Amino acid sequence: CASSHRGIYNSPLHF.

This clone was seen just once. The rearrangement uses TRBV12-5 and TRBJ2-3; 10 bases match TRBD2. The CDR3 runs to 16 residues. Germline CDR1 reads LGHNT; CDR2 reads FRNRAP. Trimming took 2 bases from V and 4 from J; bases not matched to a gene: 6. CDR3 sequence reads: CASGLYLAGVPDTQYF. The DNA of the CDR3 is TGTGCTAGTGGTTTGTACCTAGCGGGAGTACCAGATACGCAGTATTTT.

The V gene is TRBV18, the J gene TRBJ2-2, with 7 positions matching TRBD1. Trimming removed 6 bases from V and 8 bases from J; junction bases left unmatched: 3. The CDR3 contains 12 residues. Germline V gives CDR1 KGHSH, CDR2 LQKENI. CDR3 in amino acids: CASSPGQGELFF. The CDR3 DNA follows: TGTGCCAGCTCGCCGGGACAGGGGGAGCTGTTTTTT.

J is TRBJ2-7 and V is TRBV27; 12 nucleotides line up with TRBD2. V lost 6 bases, J lost 2 bases, and 2 bases stayed unmatched. CDR1 and CDR2 (germline): MNHEY, SMNVEV (reference sequence). There are 14 residues in the CDR3. Here the CDR3 DNA reads TGTGCCAGCAGCCGGACTAGCGGGACCTACGAGCAGTACTTC. This translates into CASSRTSGTYEQYF.